This record covers a single T cell receptor beta chain. The antigen remains undetermined. One entry per CDR3 protein, called by TCRdb with MiXCR from the 5' RACE reads. Seen here are about 90,000 distinct CDR3 sequences, about 15% observed once, and the top ten hold approximately 40%. The sample belongs to a study of T-cell memory formation after mild COVID-19. V lost 0 bases and J 8 bases, leaving 12 bases between the germline ends. Germline assignment: CDR1 SGHRS and CDR2 YFSETQ. The CDR3 is 14 amino acids. Study-wide results and caveats: Some responding clones appeared in pre-infection memory, suggesting cross-reactive memory joined.

V usage is TRBV5-1 and J usage is TRBJ2-1; weak D call: TRBD1 (7 bases). The receptor's source is a man younger than 35 who had mild COVID-19 (a few samples of this study predate the infection). Cell type and time point are not known. Sequenced sample: PBMCs or a T cell subset sorted from them (not recorded which). The CDR3 sequence is CASSLVGGGDEQFF. DNA for the CDR3: TGCGCCAGCAGCTTGGTAGGGGGCGGGGATGAGCAGTTCTTC.